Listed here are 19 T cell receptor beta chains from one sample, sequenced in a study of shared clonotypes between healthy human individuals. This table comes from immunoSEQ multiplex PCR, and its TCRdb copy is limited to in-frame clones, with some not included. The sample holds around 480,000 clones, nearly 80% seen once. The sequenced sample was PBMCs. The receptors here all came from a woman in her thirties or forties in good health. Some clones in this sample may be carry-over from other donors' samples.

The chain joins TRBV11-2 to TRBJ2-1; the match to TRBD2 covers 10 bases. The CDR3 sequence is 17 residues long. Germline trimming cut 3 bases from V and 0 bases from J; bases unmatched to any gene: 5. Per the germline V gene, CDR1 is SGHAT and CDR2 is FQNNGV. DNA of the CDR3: TGTGCCAGCAGCTTGCAACTAGCGGGGAGCTCCTACAATGAGCAGTTCTTC. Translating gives CASSLQLAGSSYNEQFF.

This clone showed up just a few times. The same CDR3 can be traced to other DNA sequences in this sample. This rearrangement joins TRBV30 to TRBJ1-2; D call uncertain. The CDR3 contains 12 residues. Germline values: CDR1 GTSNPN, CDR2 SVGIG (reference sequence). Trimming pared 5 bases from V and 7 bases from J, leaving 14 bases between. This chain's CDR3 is CAWVSGSGGYTF. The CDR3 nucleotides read TGTGCCTGGGTCAGCGGGTCTGGTGGCTACACCTTC.

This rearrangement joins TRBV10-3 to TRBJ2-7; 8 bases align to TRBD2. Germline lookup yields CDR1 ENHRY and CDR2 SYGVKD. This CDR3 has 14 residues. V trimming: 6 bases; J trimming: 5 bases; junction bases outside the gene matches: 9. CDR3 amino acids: CAIRSAEREHEQYF. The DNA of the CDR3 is TGTGCCATCAGATCAGCGGAGCGGGAGCACGAGCAGTACTTC.

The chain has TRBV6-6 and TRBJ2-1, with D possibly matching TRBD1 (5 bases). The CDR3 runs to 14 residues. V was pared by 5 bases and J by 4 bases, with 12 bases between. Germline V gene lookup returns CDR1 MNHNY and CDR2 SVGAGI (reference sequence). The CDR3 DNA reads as TGTGCCAGCAGTCCTACTGACAGATACAATGAGCAGTTCTTC. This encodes CASSPTDRYNEQFF.

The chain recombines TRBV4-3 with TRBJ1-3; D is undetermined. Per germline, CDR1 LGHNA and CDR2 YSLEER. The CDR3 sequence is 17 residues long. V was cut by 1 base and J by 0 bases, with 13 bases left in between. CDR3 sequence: CASSQVARRASGNTIYF. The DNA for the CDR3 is TGCGCCAGCAGCCAAGTGGCGCGACGGGCCTCTGGAAACACCATATATTTT.

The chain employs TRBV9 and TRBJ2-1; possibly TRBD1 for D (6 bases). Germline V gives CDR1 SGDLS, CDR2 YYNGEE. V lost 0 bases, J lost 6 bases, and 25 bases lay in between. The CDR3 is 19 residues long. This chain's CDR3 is CASSVDPTLNRAGGNEQFF. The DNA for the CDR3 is TGTGCCAGCAGCGTAGATCCCACCCTTAACAGGGCTGGAGGCAATGAGCAGTTCTTC.

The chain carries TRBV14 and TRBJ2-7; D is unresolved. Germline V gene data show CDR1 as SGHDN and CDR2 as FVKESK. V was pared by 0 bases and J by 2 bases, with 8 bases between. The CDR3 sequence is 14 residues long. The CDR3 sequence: CASSQDSVTYEQYF. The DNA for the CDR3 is TGTGCCAGCAGCCAAGACTCGGTTACCTACGAGCAGTACTTC.

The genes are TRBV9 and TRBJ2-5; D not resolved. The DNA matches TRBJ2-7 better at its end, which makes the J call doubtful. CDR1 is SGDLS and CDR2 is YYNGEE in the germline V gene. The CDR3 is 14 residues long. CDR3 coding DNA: TGTGCCAGCAGCGTAGAAGGAACCTCTGCCGAGCAGTACTTC. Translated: CASSVEGTSAEQYF.

The CDR3 coding sequence is TGCGCCAGCAGACAAACCCTAGCGGGCACAAACATTCAGTACTTC. The encoded protein is CASRQTLAGTNIQYF. The V gene is TRBV5-1, the J gene TRBJ2-4, with 8 bases aligning to TRBD2. Per germline, CDR1 SGHRS and CDR2 YFSETQ. V shed 5 bases and J 6 bases; nucleotides not matched to a gene: 10. CDR3 size: 15 residues.

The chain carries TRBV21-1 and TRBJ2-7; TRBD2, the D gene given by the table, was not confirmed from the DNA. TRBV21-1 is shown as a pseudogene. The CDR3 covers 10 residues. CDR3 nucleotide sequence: TGTGCCAGCGCCGGTTACGAGCAGTACTTC. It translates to CASAGYEQYF.

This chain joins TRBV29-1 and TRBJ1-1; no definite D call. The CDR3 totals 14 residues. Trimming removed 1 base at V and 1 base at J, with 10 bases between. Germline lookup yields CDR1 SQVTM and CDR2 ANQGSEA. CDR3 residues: CSVEGENPNTEAFF. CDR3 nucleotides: TGCAGCGTTGAAGGGGAGAATCCGAACACTGAAGCTTTCTTT.

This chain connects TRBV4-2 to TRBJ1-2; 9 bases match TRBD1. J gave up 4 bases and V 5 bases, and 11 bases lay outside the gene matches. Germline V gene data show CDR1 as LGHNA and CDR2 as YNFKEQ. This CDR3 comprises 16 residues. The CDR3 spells CASSVSPDRGIYGYTF. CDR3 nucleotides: TGTGCCAGCAGCGTTAGCCCCGACAGGGGGATCTATGGCTACACCTTC.

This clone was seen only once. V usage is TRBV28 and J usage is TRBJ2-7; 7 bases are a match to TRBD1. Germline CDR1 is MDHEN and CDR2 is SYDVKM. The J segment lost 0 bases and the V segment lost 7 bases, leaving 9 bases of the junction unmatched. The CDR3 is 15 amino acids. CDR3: CASTVRDSSSYEQYF. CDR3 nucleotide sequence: TGTGCCAGCACCGTCCGGGACAGCAGCTCCTACGAGCAGTACTTC.

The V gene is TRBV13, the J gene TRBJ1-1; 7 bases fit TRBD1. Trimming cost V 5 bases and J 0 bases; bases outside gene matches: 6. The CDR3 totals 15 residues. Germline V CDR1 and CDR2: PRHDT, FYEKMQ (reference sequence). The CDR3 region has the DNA TGTGCCAGCAGCGACCCGGGACAGTTGAACACTGAAGCTTTCTTT. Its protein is CASSDPGQLNTEAFF. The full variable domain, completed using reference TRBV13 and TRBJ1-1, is AAGVIQSPRHLIKEKRETATLKCYPIPRHDTVYWYQQGPGQDPQFLISFYEKMQSDKGSIPDRFSAQQFSDYHSELNMSSLELGDSALYFCASSDPGQLNTEAFFGQGTRLTVV.

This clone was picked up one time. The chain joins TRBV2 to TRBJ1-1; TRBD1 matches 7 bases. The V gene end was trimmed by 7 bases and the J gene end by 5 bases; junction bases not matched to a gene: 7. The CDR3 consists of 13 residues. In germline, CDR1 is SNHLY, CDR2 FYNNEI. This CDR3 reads CASNGDRETEAFF. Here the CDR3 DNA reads TGTGCCAGCAATGGCGACAGGGAAACTGAAGCTTTCTTT.

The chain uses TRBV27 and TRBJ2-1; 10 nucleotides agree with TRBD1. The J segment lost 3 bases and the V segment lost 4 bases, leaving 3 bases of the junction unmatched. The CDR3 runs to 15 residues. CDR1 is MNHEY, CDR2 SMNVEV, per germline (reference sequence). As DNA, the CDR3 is TGTGCCAGCAGTTGGGGGACAGGGGTCTACAATGAGCAGTTCTTC. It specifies CASSWGTGVYNEQFF.

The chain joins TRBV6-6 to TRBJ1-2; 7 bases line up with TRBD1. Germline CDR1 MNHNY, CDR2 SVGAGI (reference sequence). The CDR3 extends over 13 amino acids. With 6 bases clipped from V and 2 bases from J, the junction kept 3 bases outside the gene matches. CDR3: CASRRGQNYGYTF. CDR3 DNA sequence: TGTGCCAGCAGAAGGGGGCAAAACTATGGCTACACCTTC.

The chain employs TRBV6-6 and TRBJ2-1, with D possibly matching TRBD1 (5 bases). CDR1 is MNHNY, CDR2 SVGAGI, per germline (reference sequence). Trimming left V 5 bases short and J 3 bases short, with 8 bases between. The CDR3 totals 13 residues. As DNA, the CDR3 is TGTGCCAGCAGTCCCGGACACTACAATGAGCAGTTCTTC. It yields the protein CASSPGHYNEQFF.

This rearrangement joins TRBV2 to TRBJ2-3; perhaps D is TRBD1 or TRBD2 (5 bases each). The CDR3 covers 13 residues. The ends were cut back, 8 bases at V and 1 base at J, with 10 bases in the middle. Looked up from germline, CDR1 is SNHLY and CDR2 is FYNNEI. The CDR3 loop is CASRDRRTDTQYF. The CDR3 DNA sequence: TGTGCCAGCCGGGACCGACGCACAGATACGCAGTATTTT.